Each of the 26 T cell receptor beta chains below was sequenced from the same sample in a study of vaccination effects on CD4 cells after COVID-19. For these receptors, no antigen is known. Clones were sequenced by immunoSEQ multiplex PCR, and TCRdb holds only the in-frame ones, with some missing. In the table there are tens of thousands of clones, around 70% of which are singletons. Sequencing was preceded by expansion of antigen-specific CD4+ T cells with viral peptide pools in the ViraFEST assay. The culture ran for about 11 days, and then CD4+ T cells were isolated. The sequencing used CD4+ T cells from PBMCs cultured with HCoV-229E spike peptides, collected before COVID-19 vaccination. The receptor set was obtained from a human donor who received a COVID-19 vaccine.

This clone has just a few counts. The chain couples TRBV3-1 (or the pseudogene TRBV3-2) to TRBJ2-1; TRBD2 agrees at 12 bases. The CDR3 covers 15 residues. Germline loops: CDR1 LGHDT, CDR2 YNNKEL (reference sequence). V gave up 2 bases and J gave up 8 bases; unmatched junction bases: 4. Here the CDR3 DNA reads TGTGCCAGCAGCCAACTAGCGGGAGGGCCCCATGAGCAGTTCTTC. Translated, it gives CASSQLAGGPHEQFF.

The rearrangement links TRBV7-9 to TRBJ1-4, with 7 nucleotides matching TRBD1. The CDR3 has 15 residues. Germline CDR1 reads SEHNR; CDR2 reads FQNEAQ (reference sequence). V shed 1 base and J 5 bases; nucleotides not matched to a gene: 4. The CDR3 DNA follows: TGTGCCAGCAGCTTAGGGGGACAGCCAAATGAAAAACTGTTTTTT. This sequence encodes CASSLGGQPNEKLFF.

This clone was counted a few times. The chain links TRBV3-1 (or the pseudogene TRBV3-2) to TRBJ1-6; D gene uncertain. From germline, CDR1 is LGHDT and CDR2 YNNKEL (reference sequence). The CDR3 totals 12 residues. Trimming took 0 bases from V and 9 from J, leaving 3 bases between them. The CDR3 region has the DNA TGTGCCAGCAGCCAAGAAGGTTCACCCCTCCACTTT. This gives the protein CASSQEGSPLHF.

As regards this clone: The germline gene is not matched at one end of the junction; a read error may be the cause. This chain joins TRBV5-5 and TRBJ2-1; TRBD1 aligns across 12 bases. Per the germline V gene, CDR1 is SGHKS and CDR2 is YYEKEE (reference sequence). The CDR3 totals 15 residues. CDR3 loop: CASTLGTGGRNEQFF. In DNA form, the CDR3 reads TGTGCCAGCACCTTGGGGACAGGGGGCAGGAATGAGCAGTTCTTC.

V usage is TRBV7-7 and J usage is TRBJ2-1, with D possibly being TRBD2 (6 bases). This CDR3 is built from 16 residues. V was trimmed by 1 base and J by 0 bases, leaving 10 bases between them. Germline lookup yields CDR1 SSHAT and CDR2 FNYEAQ (reference sequence). CDR3 in DNA: TGTGCCAGCAGCTTAGGGTCAGCGGGCTCCTACAATGAGCAGTTCTTC. Protein sequence: CASSLGSAGSYNEQFF.

The CDR3 bases are TGTGCCAGCAGTTTTCACGGGTATAGCAATCAGCCCCAGCATTTT. Translation: CASSFHGYSNQPQHF. V is TRBV27 and J is TRBJ1-5, with unresolved D. Trimming shortened V by 3 bases and J by 0 bases, and 9 bases separated the two germline ends. This CDR3 contains 15 residues. The germline V gene encodes CDR1 MNHEY and CDR2 SMNVEV (reference sequence).

This clone turned up a few times. V is TRBV6-5 and J is TRBJ2-7; 8 bases map to TRBD2. The ends lost 4 bases at V and 2 bases at J; junction bases unmatched: 7. CDR1 and CDR2 (germline): MNHEY, SVGAGI. The CDR3 covers 15 residues. The DNA for the CDR3 is TGTGCCAGCAGTTTTAGCGGGGACCCCACCTACGAGCAGTACTTC. It translates to CASSFSGDPTYEQYF.

The CDR3 loop is CATGGLTQYF. The CDR3 DNA is TGTGCCACAGGAGGGTTGACCCAGTACTTC. This sequence joins TRBV3-1 (or the pseudogene TRBV3-2) and TRBJ2-5, with a tentative D call TRBD2 (6 bases). The CDR3 extends over 10 amino acids. Deletions cut 10 bases from V and 7 bases from J, with 10 bases between. CDR1 is LGHDT, CDR2 YNNKEL, per germline (reference sequence).

The V gene is TRBV6-5, the J gene TRBJ1-6, with 7 nucleotides matching TRBD1. Trimming at V came to 0 bases and at J to 8 bases, leaving 7 bases not matched to a gene. CDR1 and CDR2 from the germline V gene are MNHEY and SVGAGI. The CDR3 sequence is 16 residues long. CDR3 sequence (DNA): TGTGCCAGCAGTTACTCGATAACAGGGGCGGATTCACCCCTCCACTTT. Residues: CASSYSITGADSPLHF.

The rearrangement uses TRBV3-1 (or the pseudogene TRBV3-2) and TRBJ1-2; TRBD1 agrees at 7 bases. This CDR3 contains 15 residues. Unmatched junction bases numbered 5, after V lost 0 bases and J lost 4 bases. Germline CDR1 and CDR2: LGHDT and YNNKEL (reference sequence). The CDR3 loop reads CASSQDTGQRYGYTF. The CDR3 DNA reads as TGTGCCAGCAGCCAAGATACGGGACAGCGCTATGGCTACACCTTC.

The chain combines TRBV6-5 with TRBJ1-1, with 9 bases aligning to TRBD1. V trimming: 9 bases; J trimming: 0 bases; junction bases outside the gene matches: 8. CDR3 size: 15 residues. Per germline, CDR1 MNHEY and CDR2 SVGAGI. CDR3 loop: CASTDRGVMNTEAFF. The CDR3 region has the DNA TGTGCCAGTACGGACAGGGGAGTGATGAACACTGAAGCTTTCTTT.

The chain's CDR3 is CASSEYSGGINNEQFF. DNA for the CDR3: TGCGCCAGCAGTGAGTATAGCGGGGGTATCAACAATGAGCAGTTCTTC. The V and J genes are TRBV10-1 and TRBJ2-1; TRBD2 agrees at 9 bases. In germline, CDR1 is WNHNN, CDR2 SYGVQD (reference sequence). The CDR3 loop spans 16 amino acids. V trimming: 1 base; J trimming: 5 bases; junction bases outside the gene matches: 6.

The chain is built from TRBV4-1 and TRBJ2-1; 13 bases agree with TRBD2. This CDR3 is built from 13 residues. The germline V gene has CDR1 MGHRA and CDR2 YSYEKL. The J segment lost 16 bases and the V segment lost 1 base, leaving 4 bases of the junction unmatched. The CDR3 reads CASSQVRTSGRFF. In DNA form, the CDR3 reads TGCGCCAGCAGCCAAGTTCGGACTAGCGGGAGATTCTTC.

This sequence joins TRBV5-1 and TRBJ1-1, with a tentative D call TRBD1 (6 bases). The V and J ends lost 0 bases and 1 base respectively, with 10 bases between them. This CDR3 has 15 residues. From germline, CDR1 is SGHRS and CDR2 YFSETQ. The CDR3 DNA reads as TGCGCCAGCAGCTTGGGGGGGGGCCAGAACACTGAAGCTTTCTTT. This sequence encodes CASSLGGGQNTEAFF.

The rearrangement joins TRBV5-8 to TRBJ1-5; D uncertain. The CDR3 spans 16 residues. Trimming stripped 0 bases from V and 2 bases from J, with 12 bases between. Germline V lookup: CDR1 SGHTS, CDR2 YDEGEE. Here the CDR3 DNA reads TGTGCCAGCAGCTTGGGGAGGGAATGGGGCAATCAGCCCCAGCATTTT. Its translation is CASSLGREWGNQPQHF.

The CDR3 DNA follows: TGTGCCAGCAGCGTAGACGTAGGCAACACTGAAGCTTTCTTT. It encodes CASSVDVGNTEAFF. The genes are TRBV9 and TRBJ1-1; no clear D. CDR3 length: 14 amino acids. Germline V gene lookup returns CDR1 SGDLS and CDR2 YYNGEE. Trimming cost V 0 bases and J 2 bases, with 8 bases left between them.

The chain links TRBV6-4 to TRBJ2-1, with a weak D call TRBD2 (6 bases). V dropped 3 bases and J dropped 7 bases, with 16 bases sitting between them. The CDR3 runs 15 residues. The germline V gene encodes CDR1 MRHNA and CDR2 SNTAGT. The CDR3 sequence is CASSELPGEGNEQFF. DNA for the CDR3: TGTGCCAGCAGTGAATTACCGGGAGAAGGTAATGAGCAGTTCTTC.

This clone came up once. The chain joins TRBV6-1 to TRBJ2-1; no definite D call. The CDR3 contains 15 residues. Germline V gene sequence: CDR1 MNHNS, CDR2 SASEGT. With 1 base removed from V and 7 bases from J, the gap between germline ends came to 14 bases. The CDR3 reads CASSEGWGPENEQFF. In DNA, the CDR3 is TGTGCCAGCAGTGAAGGGTGGGGTCCGGAGAATGAGCAGTTCTTC.

This clone showed up just once. The V gene is TRBV6-5, the J gene TRBJ1-2, with D perhaps matching TRBD1 (5 bases). The V end was cut by 5 bases, the J end by 2 bases, with 9 bases between. Germline lookup yields CDR1 MNHEY and CDR2 SVGAGI. CDR3 length: 13 amino acids. CDR3 sequence reads: CASSRDGNYGYTF. The CDR3 coding sequence is TGTGCCAGCAGTCGGGACGGCAACTATGGCTACACCTTC.

The chain recombines TRBV20-1 with TRBJ2-7; possibly TRBD1 for D (6 bases). The CDR3 runs to 11 residues. Germline assignment: CDR1 DFQATT and CDR2 SNEGSKA (reference sequence). The V gene lost 4 bases and the J gene lost 5 bases, with 9 bases spanning the gap. In nucleotides, the CDR3 is TGCAGTGCTATGCAGGGGAACGAGCAGTACTTC. It codes for CSAMQGNEQYF.

This chain joins TRBV28 and TRBJ2-7; D gene uncertain. The CDR3 loop spans 15 amino acids. Germline V gives CDR1 MDHEN, CDR2 SYDVKM. V was trimmed by 2 bases and J by 7 bases, leaving 18 bases between them. CDR3 residues: CASSLISWAPLEQYF. The DNA for the CDR3 is TGTGCCAGCAGTTTAATCTCATGGGCGCCTCTTGAGCAGTACTTC. Filled out from reference TRBV28 and TRBJ2-7, the complete variable domain reads DVKVTQSSRYLVKRTGEKVFLECVQDMDHENMFWYRQDPGLGLRLIYFSYDVKMKEKGDIPEGYSVSREKKERFSLILESASTNQTSMYLCASSLISWAPLEQYFGPGTRLTVT.

This chain uses TRBV11-1 with TRBJ2-1; maybe TRBD2 (6 bases). V lost 5 bases, J lost 10 bases, and 18 bases lay in between. Germline-derived CDR1 and CDR2 are SGHAT and FQDESV (reference sequence). This CDR3 has 14 amino acids. The CDR3 is CASSRDSPLKEQFF. In DNA form, the CDR3 reads TGTGCCAGCAGCCGGGACTCGCCCTTAAAGGAGCAGTTCTTC.

The chain is built from TRBV9 and TRBJ1-1; D may be TRBD1 (5 bases). Trimming cost V 1 base and J 10 bases, with 23 bases left between them. The CDR3 contains 16 residues. The germline gives CDR1 SGDLS, CDR2 YYNGEE. The CDR3 is CASSVWDRDGYKGAFF. The CDR3 coding sequence is TGTGCCAGCAGCGTATGGGACCGAGACGGTTATAAGGGAGCTTTCTTT.

The rearrangement joins TRBV10-3 to TRBJ1-1, with D unclear. Germline lookup yields CDR1 ENHRY and CDR2 SYGVKD. V dropped 0 bases and J dropped 1 base, with 6 bases sitting between them. This CDR3 spans 14 amino acids. CDR3 sequence (DNA): TGTGCCATCAGTGAGTCCCAAGGGAACACTGAAGCTTTCTTT. This codes for CAISESQGNTEAFF.

In its sample, this clone was seen once. The chain combines TRBV10-3 with TRBJ2-7, with 7 bases fitting TRBD1. CDR1 ENHRY and CDR2 SYGVKD come from the germline V gene. The CDR3 runs 14 residues. Trimming removed 3 bases from V and 0 bases from J; junction bases left unmatched: 2. In nucleotides, the CDR3 is TGTGCCATCAGTGAAGGACAGGACTCCTACGAGCAGTACTTC. Translated: CAISEGQDSYEQYF.

The chain couples TRBV6-6 to TRBJ2-4; TRBD1 matches 11 bases. V was pared by 6 bases and J by 7 bases, with 5 bases of the junction left unmatched. CDR1 and CDR2 (germline): MNHNY, SVGAGI (reference sequence). The CDR3 spans 14 residues. CDR3 sequence reads: CASRAGTGGNIQYF. In DNA form, the CDR3 reads TGTGCCAGCAGAGCCGGGACAGGGGGGAACATTCAGTACTTC.